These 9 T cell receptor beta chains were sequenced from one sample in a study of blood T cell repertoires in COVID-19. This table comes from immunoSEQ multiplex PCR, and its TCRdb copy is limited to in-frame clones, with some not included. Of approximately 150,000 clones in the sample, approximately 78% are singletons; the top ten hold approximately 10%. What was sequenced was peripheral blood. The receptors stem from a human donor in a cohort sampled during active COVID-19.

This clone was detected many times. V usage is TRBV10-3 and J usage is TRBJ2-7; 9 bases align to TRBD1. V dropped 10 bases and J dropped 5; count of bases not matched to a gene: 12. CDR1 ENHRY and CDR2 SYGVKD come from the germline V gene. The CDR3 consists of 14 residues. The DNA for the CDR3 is TGTGCCACTTCGGGACAGGGCTTTGTGGACGAGCAGTACTTC. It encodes CATSGQGFVDEQYF.

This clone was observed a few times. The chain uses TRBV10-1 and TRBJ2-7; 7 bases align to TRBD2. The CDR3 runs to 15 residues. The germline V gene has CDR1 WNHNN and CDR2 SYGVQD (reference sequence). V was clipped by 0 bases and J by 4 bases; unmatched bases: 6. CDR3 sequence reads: CASSESKAGKYEQYF. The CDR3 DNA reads TGCGCCAGCAGTGAGTCGAAAGCGGGGAAGTACGAGCAGTACTTC.

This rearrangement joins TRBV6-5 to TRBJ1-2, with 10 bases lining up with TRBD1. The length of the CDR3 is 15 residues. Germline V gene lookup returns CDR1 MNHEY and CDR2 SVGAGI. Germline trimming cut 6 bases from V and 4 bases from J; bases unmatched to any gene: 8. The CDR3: CASSRDRGRGYGYTF. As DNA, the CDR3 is TGTGCCAGCAGCCGGGACAGGGGAAGAGGCTATGGCTACACCTTC.

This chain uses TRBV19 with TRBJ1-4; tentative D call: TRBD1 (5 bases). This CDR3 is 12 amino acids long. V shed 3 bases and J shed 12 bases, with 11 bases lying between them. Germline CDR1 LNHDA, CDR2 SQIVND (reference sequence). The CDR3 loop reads CASSIAAGELFF. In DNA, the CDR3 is TGTGCCAGTAGTATTGCCGCGGGGGAACTGTTTTTT.

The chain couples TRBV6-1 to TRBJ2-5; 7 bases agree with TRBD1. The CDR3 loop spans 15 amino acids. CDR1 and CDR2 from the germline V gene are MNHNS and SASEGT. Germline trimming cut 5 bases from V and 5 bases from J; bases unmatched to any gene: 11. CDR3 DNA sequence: TGTGCCAGCAGTATTGCGACAGGGCCCGGGGAGACCCAGTACTTC. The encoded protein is CASSIATGPGETQYF.

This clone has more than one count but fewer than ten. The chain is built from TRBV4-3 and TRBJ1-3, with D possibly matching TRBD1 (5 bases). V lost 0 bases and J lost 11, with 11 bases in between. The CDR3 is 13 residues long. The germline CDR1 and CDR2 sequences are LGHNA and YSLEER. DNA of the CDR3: TGCGCCAGCAGCCAAGAAGGGGTCAGGGCCATATATTTT. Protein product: CASSQEGVRAIYF.

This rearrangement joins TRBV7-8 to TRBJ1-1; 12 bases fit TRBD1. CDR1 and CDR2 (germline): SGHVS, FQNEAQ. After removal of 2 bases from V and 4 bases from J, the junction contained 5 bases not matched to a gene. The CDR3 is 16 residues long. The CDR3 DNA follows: TGTGCCAGCAGCTTACGGGACAGGGGGCTTGGCACTGAAGCTTTCTTT. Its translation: CASSLRDRGLGTEAFF.

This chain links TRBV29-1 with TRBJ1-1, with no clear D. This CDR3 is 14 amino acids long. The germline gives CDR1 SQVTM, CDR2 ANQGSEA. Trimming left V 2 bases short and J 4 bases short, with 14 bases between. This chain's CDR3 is CSVEMVLEGTEAFF. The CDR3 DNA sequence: TGCAGCGTTGAAATGGTCCTAGAGGGCACTGAAGCTTTCTTT.

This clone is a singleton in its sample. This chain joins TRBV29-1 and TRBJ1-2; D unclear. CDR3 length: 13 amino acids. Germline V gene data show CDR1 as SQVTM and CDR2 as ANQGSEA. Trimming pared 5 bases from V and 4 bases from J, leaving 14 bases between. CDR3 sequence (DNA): TGCAGCGTTAAGGGAGGGCTGTCCTATGGCTACACCTTC. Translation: CSVKGGLSYGYTF.